The present entry profiles one T cell receptor beta chain with its context. Antigen specificity is unknown. Unique molecular identifiers were built into the TCRbeta library. TCRdb itself ran the PCR reads through MiXCR, one entry per CDR3 protein. Of about 74,000 distinct CDR3 sequences listed, 13% to 15% are singletons. The CDR3 has 14 residues. CDR1 and CDR2 (germline): DFQATT, SNEGSKA (reference sequence). V lost 7 bases, J lost 2 bases, and 11 bases stayed unmatched. The data originate from a study of T-cell reconstitution after alpha-beta-depleted transplantation in children. General study results and limits: One year after transplant, T-cell counts and diversity came mostly from newly produced T cells. In patients about two months after transplant, alpha-beta T cells reportedly arose from several hundred expanded graft clones.

The clonotype comes from a male patient aged 2 to 9 who had a stem cell transplant for acute lymphoblastic leukemia, so the T cells may come from the graft donor. This rearrangement joins TRBV20-1 to TRBJ2-7, with 7 bases lining up with TRBD2. Specimen: PBMCs, mostly from graft donor cells, collected 180 days after TCRalphabeta/CD19-depleted stem cell transplant. CDR3 coding DNA: TGCAGTGGAGACAGCGGGGCTTTTGCCTACGAGCAGTACTTC. As protein: CSGDSGAFAYEQYF.